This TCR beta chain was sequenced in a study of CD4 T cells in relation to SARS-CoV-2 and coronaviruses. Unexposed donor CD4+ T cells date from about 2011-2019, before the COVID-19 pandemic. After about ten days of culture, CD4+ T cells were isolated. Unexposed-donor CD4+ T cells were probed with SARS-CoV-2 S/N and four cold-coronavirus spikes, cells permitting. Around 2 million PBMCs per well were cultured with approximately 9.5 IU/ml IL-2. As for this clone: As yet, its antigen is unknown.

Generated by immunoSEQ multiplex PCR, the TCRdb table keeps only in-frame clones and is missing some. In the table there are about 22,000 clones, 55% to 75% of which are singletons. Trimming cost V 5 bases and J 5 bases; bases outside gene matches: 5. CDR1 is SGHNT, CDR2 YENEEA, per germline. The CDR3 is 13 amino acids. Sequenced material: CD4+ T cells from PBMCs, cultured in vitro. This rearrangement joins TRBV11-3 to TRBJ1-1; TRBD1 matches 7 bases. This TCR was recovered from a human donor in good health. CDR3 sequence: CASSTGEATEAFF. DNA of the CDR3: TGTGCCAGCAGCACAGGGGAGGCGACTGAAGCTTTCTTT.